The clone carrying this T cell receptor beta chain was seen a handful of times. Molecular barcoding with unique molecular identifiers was used for the TCRbeta library. TCRdb independently ran MiXCR on the PCR reads; one entry per CDR3 protein. The profile shows 210,000 or so distinct CDR3 sequences, approximately 10% of them singletons. This entry comes from a study of T-cell reconstitution after alpha-beta-depleted transplantation in children. V lost 0 bases to trimming and J lost 3 bases, with 14 bases between them. This CDR3 is built from 16 residues. The germline V gene has CDR1 KGHSH and CDR2 LQKENI.

The receptor's source is a human donor who donated a stem cell graft to a child with acute lymphoblastic leukemia. Sequences were derived from PBMCs from the stem cell graft donor, sampled from the stem cell graft. The chain combines TRBV18 with TRBJ1-2; D unclear. As DNA, the CDR3 is TGTGCCAGCTCACCACCCGAGGGAGGGAAGTACTATGGCTACACCTTC. Translating gives CASSPPEGGKYYGYTF.